This T cell receptor (beta chain) came from a study of cytotoxic CD8 clonotypes in ibrutinib-treated CLL. Deep sequencing aimed at 1 in 200,000 to 1 in 1 million T cells' resolution. Measured with immunoSEQ multiplex PCR; TCRdb has only the in-frame clones, and not every one. The sample consists of about 130,000 clones, 80% to 85% of them appearing once. The TCR was taken from a human donor with chronic lymphocytic leukemia. Sequences were derived from PBMCs, sampled after 24 months of ibrutinib treatment.

This CDR3 reads CASLRDRGIGNSPLHF. CDR3 DNA sequence: TGTGCCAGCTTAAGGGACAGAGGGATTGGGAATTCACCCCTCCACTTT. This sequence joins TRBV18 and TRBJ1-6; 7 bases are a match to TRBD1. Looked up from germline, CDR1 is KGHSH and CDR2 is LQKENI. CDR3 size: 16 residues. With V trimmed by 7 bases and J by 7 bases, 13 bases remained unmatched. Complete variable domain (other parts from reference TRBV18 and TRBJ1-6): NAGVMQNPRHLVRRRGQEARLRCSPMKGHSHVYWYRQLPEEGLKFMVYLQKENIIDESGMPKERFSAEFPKEGPSILRIQQVVRGDSAAYFCASLRDRGIGNSPLHFGNGTRLTVT.